Listed below are T cell receptor beta chains from one sample, sequenced in a study of cytomegalovirus exposure and HLA in healthy donors. The method was immunoSEQ multiplex PCR; TCRdb's version includes in-frame clones alone and lacks a portion of them. The table includes fewer than 90,000 clones, roughly 80% detected once. The specimen was PBMCs. The receptors were sampled from a male donor in good health and CMV-seronegative. Each CDR3 is given with its conserved first and last residue. The D gene is left open where the match is weak. Only some rows state a clone size, as once, few, many or a class for expanded clones.

d_gene	abundance	v_gene	j_gene	CDR3nt	CDR3aa
TRBD1	few	TRBV9	TRBJ1-2	TGTGCCAGCAGCGTAGCAGGACAGGCCGATAACTATGGCTACACCTTC	CASSVAGQADNYGYTF
.	once	TRBV18	TRBJ2-1	TGTGCCAGCTCACCTTATACAGGCTCCTACAATGAGCAGTTCTTC	CASSPYTGSYNEQFF
.	.	TRBV5-1	TRBJ1-2	TGCGCCAGCAGCTTGGCCGCAGGGGCGAGGGATGGCTACACCTTC	CASSLAAGARDGYTF
TRBD1	once	TRBV10-2	TRBJ1-4	TGCGCCAGCAGCGCCAGGGACAGGGAAAAACTGTTTTTT	CASSARDREKLFF
TRBD1	.	TRBV7-2	TRBJ1-2	TGTGCCAGCAGCTTCACACAGGGGACTGATGGCTACACCTTC	CASSFTQGTDGYTF
TRBD1	.	TRBV2	TRBJ1-4	TGTGCCAGCAGTGAAGCGGTTGGGACAGGGTATGAAAAACTGTTTTTT	CASSEAVGTGYEKLFF
.	.	TRBV29-1	TRBJ2-3	TGCAGCGTTGTTAGCGGATTATTTACCACAGATACGCAGTATTTT	CSVVSGLFTTDTQYF
.	few	TRBV5-1	TRBJ2-4	TGCGCCAGCAGCTTGCAAGCTGCCGCAAACATTCAGTACTTC	CASSLQAAANIQYF
.	.	TRBV4-1	TRBJ1-3	TGCGCCAGCAGCCAAACAGCAGGGAATAGTGGAAACACCATATATTTT	CASSQTAGNSGNTIYF
.	many	TRBV6-6	TRBJ1-3	TGTGCCAGCAGGCCCGGGACAAGGGGAAACACCATATATTTT	CASRPGTRGNTIYF
TRBD1	.	TRBV28	TRBJ2-7	TGTGCCAGCAAGACCGGGACAGGAGTCTACGAGCAGTACTTC	CASKTGTGVYEQYF
.	once	TRBV10-1	TRBJ1-1	TGCGCCAGCAGTCGCCCGGGATCGGACGCTGAAGCTTTCTTT	CASSRPGSDAEAFF
TRBD1	few	TRBV5-5	TRBJ1-1	TGTGCCAGCAGCTTGACCGGGACAGATGTTAGGCACTTT	CASSLTGTDVRHF
TRBD2	few	TRBV5-1	TRBJ2-1	TGCGCCAGCAGCCCGGGACTAGCGGGGCGTCGAAAATATATATACAATGAGCAGTTCTTC	CASSPGLAGRRKYIYNEQFF
.	once	TRBV21-1	TRBJ2-3	TGTGCCAGCAGCAAAGAATCTAGCGGGGGGGCAGATACGCAGTATTTT	CASSKESSGGADTQYF
.	few	TRBV9	TRBJ1-1	TGTGCCAGCAGCGGAGGGATGAACACTGAAGCTTTCTTT	CASSGGMNTEAFF
TRBD2	.	TRBV10-3	TRBJ2-1	TGTGCCATCAGGGGACTAGCGGGGGGTTTGGTTGCTGAGCAGTTCTTC	CAIRGLAGGLVAEQFF
.	.	TRBV5-8	TRBJ2-2	TGTGCCAGCAGCTTTATCAAGACAGGCCGAAACACCGGGGAGCTGTTTTTT	CASSFIKTGRNTGELFF
.	.	TRBV30	TRBJ1-5	TGTGCCTGGAGTAGGGGTGGCGGCAATCAGCCCCAGCATTTT	CAWSRGGGNQPQHF
TRBD1	.	TRBV19	TRBJ1-3	TGTGCCAGCATCCCGGGACAGGGATCTGGAAACACCATATATTTT	CASIPGQGSGNTIYF
.	.	TRBV5-1	TRBJ1-1	TGCGCCAGCAGCTTGATCCAGGGGAGGAACACTGAAGCTTTCTTT	CASSLIQGRNTEAFF
TRBD1	few	TRBV28	TRBJ1-5	TGTGCCAGCAGCACTAGACAGGGGGGCAATCAGCCCCAGCATTTT	CASSTRQGGNQPQHF
TRBD1	.	TRBV9	TRBJ1-1	TGTGCCAGCAGCTCCGGGACAGGGAGGACTGAAGCTTTCTTT	CASSSGTGRTEAFF
.	.	TRBV5-4	TRBJ1-5	TGTGCCAGCAGCGCAGGTCCGGGGAGCAATCAGCCCCAGCATTTT	CASSAGPGSNQPQHF
.	.	TRBV7-2	TRBJ2-7	TGTGCCAGCAGCTCACGGACAGCTAGCTCCTACGAGCAGTACTTC	CASSSRTASSYEQYF
.	.	TRBV28	TRBJ2-1	TGTGCCAGCAGTTCCACTAGCCAATCCTACAATGAGCAGTTCTTC	CASSSTSQSYNEQFF
.	few	TRBV19	TRBJ2-7	TGTGCCAGTAGTACGGGTGCGGGTAGTGAGTCCTACGAGCAGTACTTC	CASSTGAGSESYEQYF
.	.	TRBV10-3	TRBJ1-1	TGTGCCATCAGTGAGGGGGCAGGGCTGGGCACTGAAGCTTTCTTT	CAISEGAGLGTEAFF
.	.	TRBV18	TRBJ1-5	TGTGCCAGCTCACCACCGGGACGGGAGAATCAGCCCCAGCATTTT	CASSPPGRENQPQHF
.	.	TRBV28	TRBJ2-3	TGTGCCAGCAGTTTATCCCGGAGCACAGATACGCAGTATTTT	CASSLSRSTDTQYF
.	.	TRBV7-9	TRBJ1-2	TGTGCCAGCGGAGGCTATGGCTACACCTTC	CASGGYGYTF
.	.	TRBV9	TRBJ1-1	TGTGCCAGCAGCGTAACGGACTCTACAGGGATCGCTGAAGCTTTCTTT	CASSVTDSTGIAEAFF
.	few	TRBV5-6	TRBJ1-1	TGTGCCAGCAGCGGGTCGGACAGAGACACCCGGGCTTTCTTT	CASSGSDRDTRAFF
.	once	TRBV7-6	TRBJ1-4	TGTGCCAGCAGCTTAGATGGGGCAGCAGGGGAAAAACTGTTTTTT	CASSLDGAAGEKLFF
.	few	TRBV27	TRBJ2-7	TGTGCCAGCAGGCTGGCGGGACAGCCCTACGAGCAGTACTTC	CASRLAGQPYEQYF
.	.	TRBV6-1	TRBJ2-5	TGTGCCAGCAGGACCAGCCCGGGGGGCGGGGAGACCCAGTACTTC	CASRTSPGGGETQYF
.	.	TRBV5-4	TRBJ1-1	TGTGCCACCGCGCGGGGCGGGAGGGGCGGCACTGAAGCTTTCTTT	CATARGGRGGTEAFF
.	.	TRBV4-3	TRBJ1-2	TGCGCCAGCAGCCAAGGGATTACAGGAAGGGGCTACACCTTC	CASSQGITGRGYTF
TRBD1	.	TRBV11-2	TRBJ2-1	TGTGCCAGCAGCTCTAACCTCGGACAGGGAGTTACATCGGCTGAGCAGTTCTTC	CASSSNLGQGVTSAEQFF
TRBD2	.	TRBV10-1	TRBJ2-7	TGCGCCAGCAGTGAGTCCGGGACTAGCGCCTACGAGCAGTACTTC	CASSESGTSAYEQYF
.	.	TRBV13	TRBJ1-4	TGTGCCAGCAGCTTAGCCTTCGCAACTAATGAAAAACTGTTTTTT	CASSLAFATNEKLFF
.	once	TRBV7-2	TRBJ1-1	TGTGCCAGCAGCTTAGAAGTCGGGAGGAGTGATACTGAAGCTTTCTTT	CASSLEVGRSDTEAFF
TRBD2	few	TRBV7-2	TRBJ2-2	TGTGCCAGCAGACCACGGACTAGCGGGGAACCCGGGGAGCTGTTTTTT	CASRPRTSGEPGELFF
TRBD1	few	TRBV19	TRBJ2-3	TGTGCCAGTAGTGCGTTCAGGGGGCCGCTCTTGGATACGCAGTATTTT	CASSAFRGPLLDTQYF
TRBD2	.	TRBV7-9	TRBJ2-1	TGTGCCAGCAGCAAGGGACTAGCGGAAAACAATGAGCAGTTCTTC	CASSKGLAENNEQFF
.	.	TRBV2	TRBJ1-5	TGTGCCAGCAGCAAAGAGGGGGGGGCTTGGAATCAGCCCCAGCATTTT	CASSKEGGAWNQPQHF
.	once	TRBV15	TRBJ1-5	TGTGCCACCAGCAGAGATAGAGTCGGCGGTCAGCCCCAGCATTTT	CATSRDRVGGQPQHF
.	.	TRBV28	TRBJ1-5	TGTGCCAGCAGTTTATGGGACAGAAGATCCAATCAGCCCCAGCATTTT	CASSLWDRRSNQPQHF
.	once	TRBV5-4	TRBJ1-6	TGTGCCAGCAGCTTGCGGTTCGGATCGTACACGGGAAATTCACCCCTCCACTTT	CASSLRFGSYTGNSPLHF
.	.	TRBV25-1	TRBJ2-3	TGTGCCAGCAGTTCTATTCTAACAGATACGCAGTATTTT	CASSSILTDTQYF
.	.	TRBV28	TRBJ2-5	TGTGCCAGCAGTTTAATCGGAGGCCAGGGAGGGACCCAGTACTTC	CASSLIGGQGGTQYF
.	.	TRBV11-2	TRBJ1-2	TGTGCCAGCAGCCCTCGTTTGGACAGCTACACCTTC	CASSPRLDSYTF
.	.	TRBV30	TRBJ2-2	TGTGCCTGGAGTGCGGTTGGTTTGGCCGGGGAGCTGTTTTTT	CAWSAVGLAGELFF
.	.	TRBV28	TRBJ2-7	TGTGCCAGCAGTTTATCGGGACTTCGGGCGGGCTACGAGCAGTACTTC	CASSLSGLRAGYEQYF
.	once	TRBV7-2	TRBJ1-2	TGTGCCAGCAGCTTACCCCCAGCGACCTATGGCTACACCTTC	CASSLPPATYGYTF
.	.	TRBV6-1	TRBJ2-3	TGTGCCAGCAGTGCCCGGAGCACAGATACGCAGTATTTT	CASSARSTDTQYF